A selection of T cell receptor beta chains follows, all from one sample in a study of blood T cell repertoires in COVID-19. Profiled with immunoSEQ multiplex PCR; TCRdb holds only in-frame clones, not every one. The sample has roughly 330,000 clones, about 89% seen once. The sequencing sample was made of peripheral blood. These receptors were taken from a man between 18 and 35 years old who had recovered from COVID-19. Both conserved end residues are part of each CDR3. A D gene is named only where the DNA matches it firmly. For some rows the clone size is stated as once, few or many, or as a class when expanded; others skip it.

d_call j_call cdr3_length v_call clone_size cdr3_aa cdr3_nt
. TRBJ2-7 12 TRBV11-2 . CASTYSSYEQYF TGTGCCAGCACCTATAGCTCCTACGAGCAGTACTTC
TRBD1 TRBJ2-7 14 TRBV19 once CASSIRDRSYEQYF TGTGCCAGTAGTATTCGGGACAGATCCTACGAGCAGTACTTC
TRBD1 TRBJ2-7 16 TRBV5-5 . CASSSLRDRGGYEQYF TGTGCCAGCAGCTCTCTTCGTGACAGGGGGGGCTACGAGCAGTACTTC
. TRBJ1-1 15 TRBV27 . CASSLHEPTNTEAFF TGTGCCAGCAGCCTGCACGAGCCGACTAACACTGAAGCTTTCTTT
TRBD1 TRBJ2-1 15 TRBV7-3 . CASSAGTGADNEQFF TGTGCCAGCAGCGCCGGGACAGGGGCCGACAATGAGCAGTTCTTC
. TRBJ2-2 15 TRBV4-1 . CASSQDLQNTGELFF TGCGCCAGCAGCCAAGATTTACAAAACACCGGGGAGCTGTTTTTT
TRBD1 TRBJ1-1 14 TRBV2 . CASSADRVNTEAFF TGTGCCAGCAGTGCGGACAGGGTGAACACTGAAGCTTTCTTT
. TRBJ1-1 13 TRBV12-3/TRBV12-4 . CASRFEVPLEAFF TGTGCCAGCAGGTTCGAGGTCCCTCTCGAAGCTTTCTTT
TRBD2 TRBJ2-7 15 TRBV4-2 . CASSQASGPSYEQYF TGTGCCAGCAGCCAAGCTAGCGGTCCCTCCTACGAGCAGTACTTC
. TRBJ1-5 14 TRBV7-9 . CASSLEGGSQPQHF TGTGCCAGCAGCTTAGAGGGAGGGAGCCAGCCCCAGCATTTT
TRBD1 TRBJ2-1 16 TRBV3-1/TRBV3-2 . CASSRVTGPRYDEQFF TGTGCCAGCAGCCGAGTGACAGGGCCAAGATACGATGAGCAGTTCTTC
TRBD1 TRBJ1-1 17 TRBV9 . CASSFLDRPRMNTEAFF TGTGCCAGCAGCTTCTTGGACAGGCCTCGTATGAACACTGAAGCTTTCTTT
. TRBJ1-6 12 TRBV5-6 . CASSLGSSPLHF TGTGCCAGCAGCTTGGGTAGTTCACCCCTCCACTTT
. TRBJ1-2 16 TRBV15 . CATSRDQTEFNYGYTF TGTGCCACCAGCAGAGATCAAACGGAGTTTAACTATGGCTACACCTTC
TRBD1 TRBJ2-1 17 TRBV7-3 . CASSFQGTGGVNNEQFF TGTGCCAGCAGCTTCCAGGGGACAGGGGGCGTGAACAATGAGCAGTTCTTC
. TRBJ1-5 13 TRBV27 . CASSRIYGQPQHF TGTGCCAGCAGCCGAATCTACGGGCAGCCCCAGCATTTT
. TRBJ1-1 15 TRBV5-1 . CASSQEEGLSTEAFF TGCGCCAGCAGCCAAGAAGAGGGTTTGAGCACTGAAGCTTTCTTT
TRBD1 TRBJ2-5 14 TRBV24-1 . CATSEGQGKETQYF TGTGCCACCAGTGAGGGACAGGGGAAAGAGACCCAGTACTTC
TRBD1 TRBJ1-2 15 TRBV5-1 once CASRLTLDRSYGYTF TGCGCCAGCAGACTGACCTTGGACAGGAGCTATGGCTACACCTTC
. TRBJ1-2 12 TRBV12-3/TRBV12-4 . CASTPGGNGYTF TGTGCCAGCACCCCCGGGGGGAATGGCTACACCTTC
. TRBJ1-2 12 TRBV28 . CASSFGGNGYTF TGTGCCAGCAGTTTTGGAGGAAATGGCTACACCTTC
. TRBJ2-1 15 TRBV7-2 . CASSSRQVARNEQFF TGTGCCAGCAGCTCGCGACAGGTAGCGAGGAATGAGCAGTTCTTC
TRBD1 TRBJ2-3 15 TRBV4-1 . CASSKDRGLEDTQYF TGCGCCAGCAGCAAGGACAGGGGTCTGGAAGATACGCAGTATTTT
. TRBJ1-2 13 TRBV5-1 . CASSLLGTNGYTF TGCGCCAGCAGCTTGTTAGGGACAAATGGCTACACCTTC
TRBD1 TRBJ1-1 13 TRBV30 . CAWGTGMNTEAFF TGTGCCTGGGGGACAGGGATGAACACTGAAGCTTTCTTT
. TRBJ1-2 18 TRBV12-5 . CASGLVLGGAGVNYGYTF TGTGCTAGTGGTTTGGTACTTGGCGGGGCAGGAGTAAACTATGGCTACACCTTC
. TRBJ2-1 12 TRBV7-9 . CASSPLRDEQFF TGTGCCAGCTCTCCCCTGCGGGATGAGCAGTTCTTC
TRBD2 TRBJ2-5 14 TRBV2 . CASGSGRALETQYF TGTGCCAGCGGAAGCGGGAGGGCCCTAGAGACCCAGTACTTC
TRBD1 TRBJ2-5 15 TRBV5-1 . CASSLTGGVQETQYF TGCGCCAGCAGCCTGACAGGGGGCGTCCAAGAGACCCAGTACTTC
TRBD1 TRBJ1-3 14 TRBV6-5 once CASHSQGAGNTIYF TGTGCCAGCCATTCACAGGGGGCTGGAAACACCATATATTTT
. TRBJ1-1 12 TRBV18 . CATVLGNTEAFF TGTGCCACGGTACTTGGTAACACTGAAGCTTTCTTT
TRBD2 TRBJ2-3 16 TRBV28 . CASSTLAGRAADTQYF TGTGCCAGCAGTACCCTAGCGGGACGGGCCGCAGATACGCAGTATTTT
TRBD1 TRBJ1-2 15 TRBV5-4 . CASSLPQGHNYGYTF TGTGCCAGCAGCTTGCCACAGGGGCACAACTATGGCTACACCTTC
. TRBJ1-1 13 TRBV30 . CAWSVSSNTEAFF TGTGCCTGGAGTGTATCGTCGAACACTGAAGCTTTCTTT
. TRBJ2-2 15 TRBV25-1 . CASSEGGLNTGELFF TGTGCCAGCAGTGAAGGCGGCCTGAACACCGGGGAGCTGTTTTTT
. TRBJ2-2 14 TRBV5-1 . CASSFRGSGGELFF TGCGCCAGCAGCTTTCGTGGGAGTGGCGGGGAGCTGTTTTTT
TRBD1 TRBJ1-5 17 TRBV19 . CASSIDRAPYSNQPQHF TGTGCCAGTAGTATCGACAGGGCACCGTATAGCAATCAGCCCCAGCATTTT
. TRBJ1-2 12 TRBV30 . CAWNREGYGYTF TGTGCCTGGAACAGGGAAGGGTATGGCTACACCTTC
TRBD2 TRBJ2-1 14 TRBV6-5 . CASKKGLAGAEQFF TGTGCCAGCAAGAAGGGACTAGCGGGGGCCGAGCAGTTCTTC
TRBD1 TRBJ2-1 15 TRBV25-1 . CASSDRDRTYNEQFF TGTGCCAGCAGTGACCGGGACAGGACCTACAATGAGCAGTTCTTC
. TRBJ2-5 15 TRBV5-4 . CASTLQGTEQETQYF TGTGCCAGCACCCTTCAAGGTACAGAACAAGAGACCCAGTACTTC
TRBD2 TRBJ2-5 14 TRBV7-2 . CASSPAGGLETQYF TGTGCCAGCAGCCCAGCGGGGGGACTGGAGACCCAGTACTTC
. TRBJ2-3 15 TRBV6-2/TRBV6-3 . CASSSPGLITDTQYF TGTGCCAGCAGTTCTCCGGGACTGATCACAGATACGCAGTATTTT
TRBD2 TRBJ2-3 18 TRBV7-9 . CASSFAPGLAGGGDTQYF TGTGCCAGCAGCTTCGCCCCGGGACTAGCGGGAGGGGGAGATACGCAGTATTTT
. TRBJ2-7 12 TRBV7-9 few CASSRTTYEQYF TGTGCCAGCAGCCGGACAACCTACGAGCAGTACTTC
. TRBJ1-1 13 TRBV5-4 few CASSSTVNTEAFF TGTGCCAGCAGCTCGACAGTGAACACTGAAGCTTTCTTT
. TRBJ2-6 14 TRBV3-1/TRBV3-2 . CASSQNSGANVLTF TGTGCCAGCAGCCAAAATAGCGGGGCCAACGTCCTGACTTTC
. TRBJ1-2 11 TRBV3-1/TRBV3-2 . CASNGRGGYTF TGTGCCAGCAACGGCCGGGGTGGCTACACCTTC
TRBD2 TRBJ2-1 15 TRBV27 . CASSLTGEGLDEQFF TGTGCCAGCAGTTTGACGGGGGAGGGCCTAGATGAGCAGTTCTTC
. TRBJ1-1 13 TRBV6-5 . CASSYRGGTEAFF TGTGCCAGCAGTTACCGGGGGGGCACTGAAGCTTTCTTT
TRBD1 TRBJ2-7 15 TRBV6-5 . CASSYSWDSPYEQYF TGTGCCAGCAGTTACTCCTGGGACAGCCCCTACGAGCAGTACTTC
TRBD1 TRBJ1-1 14 TRBV6-5 . CASRVGQGGTEAFF TGTGCCAGCCGCGTCGGACAGGGGGGCACTGAAGCTTTCTTT
. TRBJ1-5 16 TRBV5-5 few CASSLEPGHSNQPQHF TGTGCCAGCAGCCTAGAACCGGGACATAGCAATCAGCCCCAGCATTTT